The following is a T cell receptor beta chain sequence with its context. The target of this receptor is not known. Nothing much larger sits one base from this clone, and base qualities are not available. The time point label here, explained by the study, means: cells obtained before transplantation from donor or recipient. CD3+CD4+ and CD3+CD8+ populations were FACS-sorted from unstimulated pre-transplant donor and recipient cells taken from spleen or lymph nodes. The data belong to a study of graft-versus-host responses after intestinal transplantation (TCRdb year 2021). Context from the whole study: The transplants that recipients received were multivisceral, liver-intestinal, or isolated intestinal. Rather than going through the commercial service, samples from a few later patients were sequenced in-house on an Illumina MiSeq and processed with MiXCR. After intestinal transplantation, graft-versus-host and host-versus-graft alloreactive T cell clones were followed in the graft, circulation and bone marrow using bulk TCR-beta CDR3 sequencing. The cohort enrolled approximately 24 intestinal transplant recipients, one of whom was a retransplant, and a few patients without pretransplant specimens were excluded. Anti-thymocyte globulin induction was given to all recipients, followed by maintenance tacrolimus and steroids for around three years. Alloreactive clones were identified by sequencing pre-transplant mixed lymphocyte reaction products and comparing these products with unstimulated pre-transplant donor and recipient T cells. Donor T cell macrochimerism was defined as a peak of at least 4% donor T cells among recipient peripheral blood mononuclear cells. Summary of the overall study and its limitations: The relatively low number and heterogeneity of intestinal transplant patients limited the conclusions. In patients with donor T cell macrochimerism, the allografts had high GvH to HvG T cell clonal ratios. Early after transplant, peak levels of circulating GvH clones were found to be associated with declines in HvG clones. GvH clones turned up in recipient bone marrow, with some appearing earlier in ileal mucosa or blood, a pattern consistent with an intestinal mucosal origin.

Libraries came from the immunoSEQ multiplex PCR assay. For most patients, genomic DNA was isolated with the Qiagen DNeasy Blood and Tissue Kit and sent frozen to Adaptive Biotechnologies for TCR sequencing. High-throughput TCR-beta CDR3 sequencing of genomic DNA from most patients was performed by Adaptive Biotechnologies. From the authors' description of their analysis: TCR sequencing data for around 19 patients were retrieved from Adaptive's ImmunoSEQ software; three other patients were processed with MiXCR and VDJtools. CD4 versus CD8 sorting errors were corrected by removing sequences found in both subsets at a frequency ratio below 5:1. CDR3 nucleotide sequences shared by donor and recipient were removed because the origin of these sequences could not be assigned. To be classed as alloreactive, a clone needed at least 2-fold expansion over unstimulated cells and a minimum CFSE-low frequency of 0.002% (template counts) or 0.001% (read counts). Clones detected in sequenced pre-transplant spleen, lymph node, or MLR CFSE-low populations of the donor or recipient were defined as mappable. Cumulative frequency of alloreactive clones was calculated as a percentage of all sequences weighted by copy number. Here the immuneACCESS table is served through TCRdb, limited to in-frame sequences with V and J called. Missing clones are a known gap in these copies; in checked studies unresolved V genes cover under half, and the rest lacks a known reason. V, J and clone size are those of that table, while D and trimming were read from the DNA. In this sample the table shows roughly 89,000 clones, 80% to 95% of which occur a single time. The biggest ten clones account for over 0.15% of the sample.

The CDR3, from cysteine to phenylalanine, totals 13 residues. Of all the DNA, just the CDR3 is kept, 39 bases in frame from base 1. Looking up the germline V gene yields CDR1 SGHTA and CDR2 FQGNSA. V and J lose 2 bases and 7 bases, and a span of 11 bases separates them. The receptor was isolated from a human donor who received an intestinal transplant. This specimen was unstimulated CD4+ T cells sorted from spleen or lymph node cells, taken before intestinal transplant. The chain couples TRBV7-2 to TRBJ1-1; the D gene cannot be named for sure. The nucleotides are TGTGCCAGCAGCTTACGATCCGGGATTGAAGCTTTCTTT. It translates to CASSLRSGIEAFF.